A single sample is the source of the 30 T cell receptor beta chains below, sequenced in a study of T cells after yellow fever vaccination. MiXCR was run by TCRdb on the 5' RACE reads, yielding one entry per CDR3 protein. The sample lists 310,000 or so distinct CDR3 sequences, less than 4.5% occurring once. The sample consisted of PBMCs, taken on the day of the yellow fever booster vaccination. These TCRs come from a man aged 18 to 35 who received the YFV17D yellow fever vaccine.

In its sample, this clonotype was seen many times. This chain connects TRBV5-1 to TRBJ2-2; 9 bases map to TRBD1. Per germline, CDR1 SGHRS and CDR2 YFSETQ. This CDR3 contains 15 residues. V was clipped by 1 base and J by 4 bases; unmatched bases: 2. In DNA form, the CDR3 reads TGCGCCAGCAGCTTGTACAGGGGGCTCACCGGGGAGCTGTTTTTT. This translates into CASSLYRGLTGELFF.

This clonotype was counted between two and nine times. The chain joins TRBV19 to TRBJ1-5; maybe TRBD1 (5 bases). Germline values: CDR1 LNHDA, CDR2 SQIVND (reference sequence). Trimming shortened V by 8 bases and J by 6 bases, and 17 bases separated the two germline ends. This CDR3 has 14 residues. The CDR3 sequence: CASCGAARSQPQHF. The CDR3 DNA reads TGTGCCAGTTGCGGGGCGGCGAGGAGTCAGCCCCAGCATTTT.

This clonotype was observed at least ten times. This chain joins TRBV5-1 and TRBJ1-6; D gene ambiguous. CDR1 is SGHRS and CDR2 is YFSETQ in the germline V gene. Trimming removed 0 bases from V and 7 bases from J, with 11 bases in between. The CDR3 loop spans 15 amino acids. CDR3 sequence reads: CASSLEGLGNSPLHF. The DNA for the CDR3 is TGCGCCAGCAGCTTGGAAGGGTTGGGAAATTCACCCCTCCACTTT.

This clonotype has a handful of counts. The chain combines TRBV29-1 with TRBJ2-3, with 7 bases lining up with TRBD1. V was clipped by 6 bases and J by 1 base; unmatched bases: 7. The CDR3 is made up of 14 amino acids. Per germline, CDR1 SQVTM and CDR2 ANQGSEA. In DNA, the CDR3 is TGCAGCGTAGATACTACAGGGGGCACAGATACGCAGTATTTT. Translating gives CSVDTTGGTDTQYF.

The chain uses TRBV2 and TRBJ2-7; D ambiguous. Trimming left V 4 bases short and J 7 bases short, with 8 bases between. The V gene's germline CDR1 is SNHLY and CDR2 FYNNEI. This CDR3 is built from 11 residues. This CDR3 reads CASSGTAEQYF. CDR3 bases: TGTGCCAGCAGTGGGACCGCTGAGCAGTACTTC.

This clonotype was seen repeatedly, ten times or more. The chain is built from TRBV4-3 and TRBJ1-2; D possibly corresponds to TRBD1 (5 bases). CDR1 and CDR2 (germline): LGHNA, YSLEER. V shed 3 bases and J shed 8 bases, with 10 bases lying between them. The CDR3 consists of 12 residues. DNA for the CDR3: TGCGCCAGCAGCCACCAGGGAAACGGCTACACCTTC. This gives the protein CASSHQGNGYTF.

This clonotype turned up a few times. The chain links TRBV25-1 to TRBJ2-6, with D possibly being TRBD1 (5 bases). CDR1 and CDR2 (germline): MGHDK, SYGVNS. Trimming pared 6 bases from V and 4 bases from J, leaving 22 bases between. This CDR3 spans 18 amino acids. The CDR3, as DNA: TGTGCCAGCAGCCCCCTCTCCGACAGCTCCTCCGGGGCCAACGTCCTGACTTTC. Its protein product is CASSPLSDSSSGANVLTF.

This clonotype was observed at least ten times. The CDR3 DNA reads TGTGCCAGCAGCGTAGTAGGGACCACCTACGAGCAGTACTTC. Protein product: CASSVVGTTYEQYF. V is TRBV9 and J is TRBJ2-7; D may match TRBD1 or TRBD2 (5 bases each). Deletions cut 0 bases from V and 2 bases from J, with 9 bases between. Per the germline V gene, CDR1 is SGDLS and CDR2 is YYNGEE. The CDR3 sequence is 14 residues long.

On this clonotype itself: Possible read error: a much larger clone is one base away. The chain combines TRBV11-2 with TRBJ2-5; D call uncertain. V shed 5 bases and J shed 4 bases, with 23 bases lying between them. This CDR3 has 17 amino acids. Germline assignment: CDR1 SGHAT and CDR2 FQNNGV. This CDR3 is CASSLYWPHSTRETQYF. CDR3 in DNA: TGTGCCAGCAGCCTCTACTGGCCCCACTCGACTCGAGAGACCCAGTACTTC.

This clonotype has just a few counts. Here the CDR3 reads CASVSSGVGYTF. The CDR3 nucleotides read TGTGCCAGCGTAAGCTCGGGGGTAGGCTACACCTTC. This chain links TRBV12-3 or TRBV12-4 with TRBJ1-2, with D perhaps TRBD1 (5 bases). The CDR3 is made up of 12 amino acids. V was cut by 8 bases and J by 8 bases, with 15 bases left in between.

This clonotype came up a few times. The chain employs TRBV5-1 and TRBJ2-2; D perhaps matches TRBD2 (6 bases). The ends were cut back, 5 bases at V and 3 bases at J, with 11 bases in the middle. This CDR3 contains 14 residues. CDR1 is SGHRS, CDR2 YFSETQ, per germline. CDR3 sequence: CASRRGEHTGELFF. In DNA form, the CDR3 reads TGCGCCAGCAGGCGGGGTGAACACACCGGGGAGCTGTTTTTT.

This clonotype was counted ten times or more. The gene calls are TRBV6-1 and TRBJ2-6, with D perhaps being TRBD1 or TRBD2 (6 bases each). V was pared by 4 bases and J by 0 bases, with 13 bases between. The V gene's germline CDR1 is MNHNS and CDR2 SASEGT. The CDR3 contains 17 residues. Here the CDR3 DNA reads TGTGCCAGCAGTGGTGGGGGGCACTTCTCTGGGGCCAACGTCCTGACTTTC. As protein: CASSGGGHFSGANVLTF.

This clonotype came up many times. The rearrangement joins TRBV7-3 to TRBJ2-2; 9 positions agree with TRBD2. The germline gives CDR1 SGHTA, CDR2 FQGTGA. The junction had 2 bases not matched to a gene; V was cut back by 5 bases and J by 7 bases. This CDR3 contains 13 residues. CDR3 residues: CASSPSGDGELFF. CDR3 nucleotide sequence: TGTGCCAGCAGCCCTAGCGGGGACGGGGAGCTGTTTTTT. The whole variable domain, remainder taken from reference TRBV7-3 and TRBJ2-2, is GAGVSQTPSNKVTEKGKYVELRCDPISGHTALYWYRQSLGQGPEFLIYFQGTGAADDSGLPNDRFFAVRPEGSVSTLKIQRTERGDSAVYLCASSPSGDGELFFGEGSRLTVL.

This clonotype was counted only a few times. The J gene is TRBJ1-6, the V gene TRBV6-6; the D gene is possibly TRBD1 (5 bases). CDR1 and CDR2 from the germline V gene are MNHNY and SVGAGI (reference sequence). The V and J ends lost 1 base and 0 bases respectively, with 19 bases between them. CDR3 length: 20 amino acids. The CDR3 protein is CASSYFAPGDSSSYNSPLHF. CDR3 coding DNA: TGTGCCAGCAGTTACTTCGCCCCGGGGGATTCTAGCTCCTATAATTCACCCCTCCACTTT.

This sequence joins TRBV11-2 and TRBJ2-2; D possibly corresponds to TRBD1 (6 bases). The V gene's germline CDR1 is SGHAT and CDR2 FQNNGV. Trimming pared 0 bases from V and 3 bases from J, leaving 14 bases between. The CDR3 extends over 17 amino acids. This chain's CDR3 is CASSLDLRGMHTGELFF. CDR3 nucleotides: TGTGCCAGCAGCTTAGATCTTAGGGGGATGCACACCGGGGAGCTGTTTTTT.

This clonotype came up a few times. The gene calls are TRBV4-2 and TRBJ1-1; weak D call: TRBD1 (6 bases). CDR1 LGHNA and CDR2 YNFKEQ come from the germline V gene. This CDR3 region has 15 residues. V was clipped by 4 bases and J by 4 bases, with 16 bases between them. CDR3 amino acids: CASSPEHRVTTEAFF. The DNA for the CDR3 is TGTGCCAGCAGCCCGGAGCACAGGGTGACCACTGAAGCTTTCTTT.

This clonotype occurred many times. The J gene is TRBJ2-5, the V gene TRBV5-5, with TRBD1 identical over 9 bases. This CDR3 has 16 residues. Germline CDR1 and CDR2: SGHKS and YYEKEE (reference sequence). Trimming at V came to 1 base and at J to 2 bases, leaving 6 bases not matched to a gene. CDR3 in DNA: TGTGCCAGCAGCTTGAGGGACAGGGCGAAACAAGAGACCCAGTACTTC. Its translation: CASSLRDRAKQETQYF.

This clonotype was found many times. This chain links TRBV28 with TRBJ2-1; D ambiguous. Trimming pared 8 bases from V and 4 bases from J, leaving 12 bases between. The germline CDR1 and CDR2 sequences are MDHEN and SYDVKM. This CDR3 has 13 amino acids. This CDR3 reads CASVSGPYNEQFF. The CDR3 DNA reads as TGTGCCAGCGTCTCCGGGCCATACAATGAGCAGTTCTTC. Full variable domain (rest looked up from reference TRBV28 and TRBJ2-1): DVKVTQSSRYLVKRTGEKVFLECVQDMDHENMFWYRQDPGLGLRLIYFSYDVKMKEKGDIPEGYSVSREKKERFSLILESASTNQTSMYLCASVSGPYNEQFFGPGTRLTVL.

This clonotype was picked up many times. This chain uses TRBV7-3 with TRBJ1-2; no reliable D call. The V gene lost 1 base and the J gene lost 4 bases, with 13 bases spanning the gap. Germline V gene sequence: CDR1 SGHTA, CDR2 FQGTGA. CDR3 length: 15 amino acids. The CDR3 bases are TGTGCCAGCAGCTTAAAGGCAGGTCACTTCTATGGCTACACCTTC. Translating it yields CASSLKAGHFYGYTF.

In this sample, this clonotype turned up a few times. The chain has TRBV7-2 and TRBJ2-5; D gene ambiguous. The CDR3 has 15 residues. Germline V gene data show CDR1 as SGHTA and CDR2 as FQGNSA. With 2 bases removed from V and 3 bases from J, the gap between germline ends came to 13 bases. The CDR3 bases are TGTGCCAGCAGCTTAAAGACCAGGTGGGAAGAGACCCAGTACTTC. Residues: CASSLKTRWEETQYF.

This clonotype was detected only a few times. The rearrangement uses TRBV5-1 and TRBJ2-5; 10 nucleotides agree with TRBD1. Germline CDR1 is SGHRS and CDR2 is YFSETQ. The length of the CDR3 is 16 residues. Trimming cost V 3 bases and J 4 bases; bases outside gene matches: 9. CDR3 protein: CASSSRDRGKGETQYF. The DNA for the CDR3 is TGCGCCAGCAGCTCACGGGACAGGGGTAAAGGAGAGACCCAGTACTTC.

This clonotype was counted between two and nine times. This chain joins TRBV20-1 and TRBJ2-3, with a possible D match to TRBD2 (5 bases). The ends were cut back, 5 bases at V and 4 bases at J, with 16 bases in the middle. Germline V gene sequence: CDR1 DFQATT, CDR2 SNEGSKA (reference sequence). This CDR3 has 14 amino acids. DNA for the CDR3: TGCAGTGCTCTACGGGGTGTGGTGGCAGATACGCAGTATTTT. Its protein is CSALRGVVADTQYF.

This clonotype appeared many times. The chain is built from TRBV12-3 or TRBV12-4 and TRBJ2-7; 7 positions agree with TRBD2. The CDR3 runs to 15 residues. V lost 3 bases to trimming and J lost 6 bases; unmatched junction nucleotides: 11. The DNA for the CDR3 is TGTGCCAGCAGTTTGACTAGCTTTCCCCCTCCCGAGCAGTACTTC. Amino acids: CASSLTSFPPPEQYF.

This clonotype has ten or more counts. The V call is TRBV20-1, the J call TRBJ2-1; D is unresolved. Trimming stripped 5 bases from V and 1 base from J, with 12 bases between. CDR1 and CDR2 from the germline V gene are DFQATT and SNEGSKA (reference sequence). CDR3 length equals 14 residues. As DNA, the CDR3 is TGCAGTGCTCGCGGCGAGTGGTCCTACAATGAGCAGTTCTTC. This codes for CSARGEWSYNEQFF.

This clonotype was detected ten times or more. The chain uses TRBV12-3 or TRBV12-4 and TRBJ2-3; possibly TRBD2 for D (7 bases). The CDR3 sequence is 16 residues long. V was shortened by 5 bases and J by 1 base, with 16 bases between the two germline ends. CDR3 loop: CASSPRGARGTDTQYF. The DNA for the CDR3 is TGTGCCAGCAGTCCCCGGGGGGCGCGGGGCACAGATACGCAGTATTTT.

This clonotype appeared many times. The chain has TRBV5-1 and TRBJ1-4, with D uncertain. Germline V gives CDR1 SGHRS, CDR2 YFSETQ. Between the trimmed V and J ends, which lost 0 bases and 8 bases, there was a span of 11 bases. The CDR3 contains 14 residues. The CDR3 region is CASSLEGPGEKLFF. The CDR3 nucleotides read TGCGCCAGCAGCTTGGAAGGGCCCGGGGAAAAACTGTTTTTT.

The chain recombines TRBV30 with TRBJ1-5; D is perhaps TRBD1 (5 bases). This CDR3 has 13 amino acids. The V gene lost 3 bases and the J gene lost 9 bases, with 15 bases spanning the gap. Germline V gene sequence: CDR1 GTSNPN, CDR2 SVGIG (reference sequence). The DNA for the CDR3 is TGTGCCTGGAGCGGGGACGCGGCGGGGCCCCAGCATTTT. Translated: CAWSGDAAGPQHF.

This sequence joins TRBV3-1 and TRBJ2-7, with D possibly TRBD1 on 5 matching bases. Trimming removed 1 base from V and 4 bases from J, with 14 bases in between. Germline V gene sequence: CDR1 LGHDT, CDR2 YNNKEL (reference sequence). The CDR3 is 15 amino acids. The CDR3 DNA reads TGTGCCAGCAGCCAAGTCTCAAGGGGTGTTTACGAGCAGTACTTC. Translating it yields CASSQVSRGVYEQYF.

This clonotype came up many times. The chain is built from TRBV10-3 and TRBJ2-2, with 9 bases matching TRBD1. The CDR3 spans 16 residues. Germline values: CDR1 ENHRY, CDR2 SYGVKD. V gave up 4 bases and J gave up 5 bases; unmatched junction bases: 8. CDR3 in DNA: TGTGCCATCAGTGTGCCGGGACAGGGAAGAACCGGGGAGCTGTTTTTT. It yields the protein CAISVPGQGRTGELFF.

The table lists this clonotype with many counts. This sequence joins TRBV20-1 and TRBJ2-7; D is possibly TRBD1 or TRBD2 (5 bases each). V dropped 6 bases and J dropped 3 bases, with 18 bases sitting between them. CDR3 length equals 14 residues. Per the germline V gene, CDR1 is DFQATT and CDR2 is SNEGSKA (reference sequence). The CDR3 loop is CSAAKPGTSYEQYF. CDR3 nucleotides: TGCAGTGCCGCGAAACCCGGGACCAGCTACGAGCAGTACTTC.